The clone carrying this TCR beta chain was detected only once. Its antigen is as yet unknown. TCRdb's table, derived via immunoSEQ multiplex PCR, lists solely in-frame clones and lacks some. This table holds 55,000 to 75,000 clones, around 90% found once. This sample was taken from a study of OX40 agonist ivuxolimab in advanced cancers. Study as a whole: Three patients, one with hepatocellular carcinoma and two with cutaneous melanoma, responded partially.

Researchers took blood at baseline, on cycle 4 day 1, and on cycle 7 day 1. V dropped 2 bases and J dropped 0; count of bases not matched to a gene: 13. The CDR3 spans 18 residues. The germline V gene encodes CDR1 GTSNPN and CDR2 SVGIG (reference sequence). Findings and limits, study-wide: Clonal expansion by week 6 occurred in CD4+ and CD8+ blood T cells (at 0.1 to 3.0 mg/kg).

This sequence originates from an adult with an advanced solid tumor such as melanoma, head and neck, liver or kidney cancer. This specimen consisted of CD4+ or CD8+ T cells sorted from blood, obtained in a trial of the OX40 agonist ivuxolimab. V is TRBV30 and J is TRBJ2-3, with 8 bases matching TRBD1. For the CDR3, the DNA is TGTGCCTGGAGTCTTAGAGACAGGGGAGGTGGAAGCACAGATACGCAGTATTTT. The encoded protein is CAWSLRDRGGGSTDTQYF. Complete variable domain (other parts from reference TRBV30 and TRBJ2-3): SQTIHQWPATLVQPVGSPLSLECTVEGTSNPNLYWYRQAAGRGLQLLFYSVGIGQISSEVPQNLSASRPQDRQFILSSKKLLLSDSGFYLCAWSLRDRGGGSTDTQYFGPGTRLTVL.